This is a list of T cell receptor beta chains from one sample in a study of tumor-infiltrating lymphocytes in localized non-small cell lung cancer. Generated by immunoSEQ multiplex PCR, the TCRdb table keeps only in-frame clones and is missing some. The data hold roughly 8,400 clones, with over 70% observed a single time. What was sequenced was uninvolved lung tissue not adjacent to the tumor. The origin of the receptors is a human donor with non-small cell lung cancer. Each CDR3 is given with its conserved first and last residue. D genes are given only for firm matches. The size of a clone is reported for some rows only, either as once, few or many, or as a class for expanded clones.

clone_size,v_call,j_call,cdr3_length,d_call,cdr3_nt,cdr3_aa
.,TRBV19,TRBJ1-5,12,.,TGTGCCAGTAGTATCGTAGATCAGCCCCAGCATTTT,CASSIVDQPQHF
.,TRBV7-9,TRBJ1-1,15,.,TGTGCCAGCAGCTTCCGGACTGGGGCATTAACTGAAGCTTTCTTT,CASSFRTGALTEAFF
.,TRBV29-1,TRBJ1-5,13,TRBD1,TGCAGCGTAGGACAGGGAGGCAATCAGCCCCAGCATTTT,CSVGQGGNQPQHF
.,TRBV5-1,TRBJ1-6,14,.,TGCGCCAGCAGCGCAGAAGGGTCACGGTCACCCCTCCACTTT,CASSAEGSRSPLHF
.,TRBV14,TRBJ2-3,11,.,TGTGCCAGCAGCCAGGCGGGTACGCAGTATTTT,CASSQAGTQYF
.,TRBV9,TRBJ2-2,13,TRBD2,TGTGCCAGCAAAGCGGGAGTCACCGGGGAGCTGTTTTTT,CASKAGVTGELFF
once,TRBV5-6,TRBJ2-7,14,.,TGTGCCAGCAGCGCCGGGACTTCTTCCTACGAGCAGTACTTC,CASSAGTSSYEQYF
.,TRBV10-3,TRBJ2-3,15,TRBD2,TGTGCCATCAGTGAGACTAGCGGACGCACAGATACGCAGTATTTT,CAISETSGRTDTQYF
few,TRBV7-3,TRBJ2-1,15,TRBD1,TGTGCCAGCAGCTTGGGACAGGGGTCGGCCAATGAGCAGTTCTTC,CASSLGQGSANEQFF
.,TRBV6-6,TRBJ2-2,13,.,TGTGCCAGCAGCACTTCTAATTCCGGGGAGCTGTTTTTT,CASSTSNSGELFF
once,TRBV6-5,TRBJ1-2,12,.,TGTGCCAGCAGGTTGGGGAACTATGGCTACACCTTC,CASRLGNYGYTF
.,TRBV28,TRBJ2-2,15,TRBD1,TGTGCCAGCAGTTTAATCCAGGGGGCATCCGGGGAGCTGTTTTTT,CASSLIQGASGELFF
.,TRBV2,TRBJ2-1,12,.,TGTGCCAGCAGTGTGGAAGGAAATGAGCAGTTCTTC,CASSVEGNEQFF
.,TRBV30,TRBJ2-5,11,.,TGTGCCTGGAGCGTCCAAGAGACCCAGTACTTC,CAWSVQETQYF
few,TRBV15,TRBJ1-2,13,.,TGTGCCACCAGCAGTACGGGGGCGCATGGCTACACCTTC,CATSSTGAHGYTF
.,TRBV9,TRBJ2-1,13,TRBD1,TGTGCCAGCAGCTCGGGACAGGGCGATGAGCAGTTCTTC,CASSSGQGDEQFF
few,TRBV30,TRBJ2-3,19,.,TGTGCCTGGAGTGTAGTAACGGGAGTCGCATACCGGGTTCCAGATACGCAGTATTTT,CAWSVVTGVAYRVPDTQYF
.,TRBV5-6,TRBJ1-2,15,.,TGTGCCAGCAGCTATCTACAGGGCGTAGGGTATGGCTACACCTTC,CASSYLQGVGYGYTF
medium-sized,TRBV11-3,TRBJ2-5,16,.,TGTGCCAGCAGCTTAGGCTCGGCAGGGCCACAAGAGACCCAGTACTTC,CASSLGSAGPQETQYF
.,TRBV14,TRBJ2-6,15,.,TGTGCCAGCAGTTTCCGGGGATCTGGGGCCAACGTCCTGACTTTC,CASSFRGSGANVLTF
.,TRBV11-2,TRBJ2-3,14,.,TGTGCCAGCAGCTTAGGAACAGGGATAGATACGCAGTATTTT,CASSLGTGIDTQYF
.,TRBV7-9,TRBJ1-1,13,.,TGTGCCAGCAGCTTAAGGAAAGGCCATTTTTCTTTCTTT,CASSLRKGHFSFF
.,TRBV28,TRBJ2-1,15,.,TGTGCCAGCAGTTTCGGGAGTGGCTCCTACAATGAGCAGTTCTTC,CASSFGSGSYNEQFF
.,TRBV14,TRBJ2-7,16,.,TGTGCCAGCAGCCAAGGGGGGTCCTGGGGGACCTACGAGCAGTACTTC,CASSQGGSWGTYEQYF
.,TRBV9,TRBJ2-3,15,TRBD2,TGTGCCAGCAGCGTAGTGGTAGCGGGAGGAGATACGCAGTATTTT,CASSVVVAGGDTQYF
.,TRBV9,TRBJ1-2,15,.,TGTGCCAGCAGCGCCGGAGGAGGCCCCGCTCGGGGCTACACCTTC,CASSAGGGPARGYTF
.,TRBV19,TRBJ2-7,13,TRBD1,TGTGCCAGTAAGGACAGGGGGAGGGACGAGCAGTACTTC,CASKDRGRDEQYF
.,TRBV19,TRBJ1-2,12,.,TGTGCCAGCAAGGACAGATACTATGGCTACACCTTC,CASKDRYYGYTF
.,TRBV29-1,TRBJ1-2,12,.,TGCAGCGTTGCGGCAGGGAACTATGGCTACACCTTC,CSVAAGNYGYTF
.,TRBV7-3,TRBJ2-7,13,TRBD2,TGTGCCAGCAGCTTTACTAGCGGCTACGAGCAGTACTTC,CASSFTSGYEQYF
.,TRBV11-3,TRBJ2-2,14,TRBD2,TGTGCCAGCAGGATAGCGGGAGTAACCGGGGAGCTGTTTTTT,CASRIAGVTGELFF
.,TRBV7-3,TRBJ1-1,13,TRBD1,TGTGCCAGCAGCTCGGGACAGGGGGCCCAAGCTTTCTTT,CASSSGQGAQAFF
.,TRBV6-5,TRBJ2-1,11,.,TGTGCCAGCAGCCGGGACGATGAGCAGTTCTTC,CASSRDDEQFF
.,TRBV11-1,TRBJ2-3,14,.,TGTGCCAGCAGCCACCAAGGGGCAACAGATACGCAGTATTTT,CASSHQGATDTQYF
.,TRBV28,TRBJ1-1,14,.,TGTGCCAGCAGTTTCGGGGGGCGATCTACTGAAGCTTTCTTT,CASSFGGRSTEAFF
.,TRBV5-1,TRBJ2-1,15,.,TGCGCCAGCAGCTTGGAAGGGGGGATCTACAATGAGCAGTTCTTC,CASSLEGGIYNEQFF
.,TRBV5-1,TRBJ2-1,13,.,TGCGCCAGCAGCTCTCGGTCCTACAATGAGCAGTTCTTC,CASSSRSYNEQFF
.,TRBV10-1,TRBJ2-7,14,.,TGCGCCAGCAGTGATCGGGGTGGGGGCGACGAGCAGTACTTC,CASSDRGGGDEQYF
once,TRBV5-1,TRBJ1-2,14,.,TGCGCCAGCAGCTTAACAGGCGACAACTATGGCTACACCTTC,CASSLTGDNYGYTF
.,TRBV27,TRBJ1-2,15,.,TGTGCCAGCAGTTTAAGGGCCGGGGTTCGAGATGGCTACACCTTC,CASSLRAGVRDGYTF
.,TRBV30,TRBJ2-4,12,.,TGTGCCTGGAGACCCGGGGAGGACATTCAGTACTTC,CAWRPGEDIQYF
.,TRBV5-6,TRBJ2-2,16,TRBD2,TGTGCCAGCAGCACGGGACTAGCGGGAGACACCGGGGAGCTGTTTTTT,CASSTGLAGDTGELFF
.,TRBV10-3,TRBJ2-7,15,.,TGTGCCATCAGTGAGCCGACAACTAGTTTCCACGAGCAGTACTTC,CAISEPTTSFHEQYF
.,TRBV19,TRBJ1-2,14,TRBD1,TGTGCCAGTAGTTCCGACAGGGGAAGGAATGGCTACACCTTC,CASSSDRGRNGYTF
.,TRBV30,TRBJ2-5,18,TRBD2,TGTGCCTGGAGTCCCCAATCGGTGACTAGCGGGGATCAAGAGACCCAGTACTTC,CAWSPQSVTSGDQETQYF
few,TRBV12-5,TRBJ2-5,15,TRBD2,TGTGCTAGTGGTTCCGGACTAGGCGTGGGAGAGACCCAGTACTTC,CASGSGLGVGETQYF
.,TRBV6-1,TRBJ1-5,15,.,TGTGCCAGCAGTGAAGCGCAACGGATCAATCAGCCCCAGCATTTT,CASSEAQRINQPQHF
.,TRBV7-6,TRBJ1-5,14,TRBD1,TGTGCCAGCAGCTCGGGACAGGGGCGTCAGCCCCAGCATTTT,CASSSGQGRQPQHF
once,TRBV28,TRBJ2-7,15,TRBD2,TGTGCCAGCAGACGACAAGCGGGAGGAACCTACGAGCAGTACTTC,CASRRQAGGTYEQYF
.,TRBV18,TRBJ2-7,13,TRBD1,TGTGCCAGCTCATCCCGGGACAGGGGCGAGCAGTACTTC,CASSSRDRGEQYF
few,TRBV9,TRBJ1-1,15,.,TGTGCCAGCAGCGTCGACGGACGTCCTGACACTGAAGCTTTCTTT,CASSVDGRPDTEAFF
.,TRBV29-1,TRBJ1-5,13,TRBD1,TGCAGCTGCGGACAGGGTAGAGGGCAGCCCCAGCATTTT,CSCGQGRGQPQHF
.,TRBV5-1,TRBJ2-1,14,.,TGCGCCAGCAGCCTCCGGGCTCCTAACAATGAGCAGTTCTTC,CASSLRAPNNEQFF
.,TRBV5-1,TRBJ2-7,14,.,TGCGCCAGCAGCCCCACCGAAGACAGCTACGAGCAGTACTTC,CASSPTEDSYEQYF
.,TRBV5-6,TRBJ1-2,17,TRBD1,TGTGCCAGCAGCCTAGACAGGGACTGGGCTGCTAACTATGGCTACACCTTC,CASSLDRDWAANYGYTF
.,TRBV13,TRBJ1-5,15,TRBD1,TGTGCCAGCAGCTTAGGGACAGGGGGTCATCAGCCCCAGCATTTT,CASSLGTGGHQPQHF
few,TRBV4-1,TRBJ1-1,16,.,TGCGCCAGCAGCCAAGATCCCGGGCAGGGGAACACTGAAGCTTTCTTT,CASSQDPGQGNTEAFF
.,TRBV10-1,TRBJ2-7,12,TRBD2,TGCGCCAGCACCCAGCGGGGGAAAGAGCAGTACTTC,CASTQRGKEQYF
once,TRBV27,TRBJ2-3,16,TRBD2,TGTGCCAGCAACCTTAGAGCGGGATCGAGCACAGATACGCAGTATTTT,CASNLRAGSSTDTQYF
.,TRBV6-5,TRBJ2-7,14,TRBD1,TGTGCCAGCAGTTACTCGGGTACAGGGGTAGGGCAGTACTTC,CASSYSGTGVGQYF